This is a list of T cell receptor beta chains from one sample in a study of T-cell reconstitution after alpha-beta-depleted transplantation in children. TCRdb passed the PCR reads through MiXCR, listing each CDR3 protein once. Found here are around 700,000 distinct CDR3 sequences, roughly 13% of them singletons; the top ten hold 0.65% to 0.9%. The sequencing used PBMCs, collected before TCRalphabeta/CD19-depleted stem cell transplant. Receptors originate from a girl aged 2 to 9 with congenital amegakaryocytic thrombocytopenia, due to receive a stem cell transplant. Both conserved end residues are trimmed from each CDR3.

v_call cdr3_aa
TRBV20-1 SASRGFEPNEQF
TRBV20-1 SAGGGGYGYT
TRBV29-1 SVPRGQGVEQF
TRBV6-1 ASMGGRQETQY
TRBV3-1 ASSPGEHDEQF
TRBV20-1 SATDAGTEAF
TRBV6-5 ASSYGGAGQVPYEQY
TRBV4-1 ASSQRTAEQF
TRBV10-3 AIRGRQDFEAF
TRBV5-1 ASSQGQFMNTEAF
TRBV7-8 ASSLGGRSGSTDTQY
TRBV5-1 ASTFAAGGETQY
TRBV5-1 ASRDNSGSSTDTQY
TRBV5-6 ASRGDRVNEAF
TRBV20-1 SARHASSYEQY
TRBV20-1 SARDTGTDLYEQY
TRBV14 ASSRRGGLSPRGYT
TRBV20-1 SARRVTIQETQY
TRBV2 ASSERAISTDTQY
TRBV7-2 ASSKIGFSYEQY
TRBV7-6 ASSLGQGGSGEQY
TRBV2 ASGLRREETQY
TRBV20-1 SARDTLAGATYEQY
TRBV5-1 ASSLSSGSTDTQY
TRBV7-2 ASSLAPGTADNWLF
TRBV20-1 SPMGGVGNYGYT
TRBV5-8 ASSFGAGVFVVDIQY
TRBV30 AWRVRQRYQETQY
TRBV27 ASRRPRHRGGTEQF
TRBV7-6 ASSLALPRSGNTIY
TRBV20-1 SARADRGAPDTQY
TRBV27 ASGLVKRSYNEQF
TRBV7-2 ASTQGGGFVETQY
TRBV20-1 SARSPGTQY
TRBV4-2 ASSPFGVLEPQH